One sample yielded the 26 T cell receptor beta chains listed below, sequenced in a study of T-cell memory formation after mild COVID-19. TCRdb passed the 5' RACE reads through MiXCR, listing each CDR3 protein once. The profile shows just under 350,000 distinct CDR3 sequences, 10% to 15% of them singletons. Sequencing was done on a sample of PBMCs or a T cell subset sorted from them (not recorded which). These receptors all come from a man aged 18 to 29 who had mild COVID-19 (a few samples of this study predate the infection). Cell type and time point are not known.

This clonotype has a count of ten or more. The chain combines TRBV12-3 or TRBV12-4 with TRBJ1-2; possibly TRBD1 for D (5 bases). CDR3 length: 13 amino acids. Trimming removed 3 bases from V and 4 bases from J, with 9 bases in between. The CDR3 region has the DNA TGTGCCAGCAGTTTGGGGCAGACCTATGGCTACACCTTC. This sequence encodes CASSLGQTYGYTF.

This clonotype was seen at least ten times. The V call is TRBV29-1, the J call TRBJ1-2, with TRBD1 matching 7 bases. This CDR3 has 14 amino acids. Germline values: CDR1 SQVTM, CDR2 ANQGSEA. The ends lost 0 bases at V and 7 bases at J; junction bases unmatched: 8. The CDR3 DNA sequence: TGCAGCGTTGAAGAGAAGGGGGCCGCGGTTGGCTACACCTTC. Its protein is CSVEEKGAAVGYTF.

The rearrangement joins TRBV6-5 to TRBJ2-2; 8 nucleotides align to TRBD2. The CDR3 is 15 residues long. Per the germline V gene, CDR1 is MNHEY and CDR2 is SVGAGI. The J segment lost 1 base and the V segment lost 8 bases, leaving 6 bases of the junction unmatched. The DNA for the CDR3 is TGTGCCAGCGGGTTTACTAGCGGGAACACCGGGGAGCTGTTTTTT. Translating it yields CASGFTSGNTGELFF.

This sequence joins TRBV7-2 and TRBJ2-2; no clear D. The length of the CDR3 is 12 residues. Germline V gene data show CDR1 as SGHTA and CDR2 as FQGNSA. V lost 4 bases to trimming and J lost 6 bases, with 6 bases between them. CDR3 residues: CASSSTPGELFF. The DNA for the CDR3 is TGTGCCAGCAGCTCAACACCCGGGGAGCTGTTTTTT.

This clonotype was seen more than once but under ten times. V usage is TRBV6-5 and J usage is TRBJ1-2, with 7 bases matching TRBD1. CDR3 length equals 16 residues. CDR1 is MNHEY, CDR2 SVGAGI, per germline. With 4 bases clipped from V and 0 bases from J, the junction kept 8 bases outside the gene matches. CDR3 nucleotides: TGTGCCAGCAGTTTAAGTGACAGGGCCACTAACTATGGCTACACCTTC. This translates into CASSLSDRATNYGYTF.

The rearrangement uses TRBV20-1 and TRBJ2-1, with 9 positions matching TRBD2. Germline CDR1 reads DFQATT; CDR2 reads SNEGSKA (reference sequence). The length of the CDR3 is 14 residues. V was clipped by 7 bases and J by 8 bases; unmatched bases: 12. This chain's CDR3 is CSGQGLAGSYEQFF. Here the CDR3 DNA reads TGCAGTGGCCAGGGGCTAGCGGGGAGTTATGAGCAGTTCTTC.

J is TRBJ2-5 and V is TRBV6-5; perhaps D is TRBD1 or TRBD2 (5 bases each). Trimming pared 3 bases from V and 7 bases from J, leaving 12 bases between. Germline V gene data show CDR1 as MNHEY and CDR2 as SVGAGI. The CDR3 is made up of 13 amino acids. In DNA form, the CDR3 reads TGTGCCAGCAGTTATTTCCGGGACGGGACCCAGTACTTC. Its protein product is CASSYFRDGTQYF.

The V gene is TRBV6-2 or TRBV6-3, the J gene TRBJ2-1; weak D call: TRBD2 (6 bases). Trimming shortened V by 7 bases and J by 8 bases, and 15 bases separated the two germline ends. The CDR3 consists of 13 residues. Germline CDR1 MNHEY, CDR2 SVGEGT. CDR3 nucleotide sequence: TGTGCCAGCACTAGCGAGGCGCAATATGAGCAGTTCTTC. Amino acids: CASTSEAQYEQFF.

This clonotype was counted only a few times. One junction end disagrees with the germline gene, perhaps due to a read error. The CDR3 loop reads CARSKGTTMHEAPF. The CDR3, as DNA: TGTGCCCGTTCTAAGGGGACCACCATGCATGAAGCCCCCTTT. The V call is TRBV7-6, the J call TRBJ1-3; a possible D gene is TRBD1 (5 bases). Germline V CDR1 and CDR2: SGHVS, FNYEAQ. The CDR3 covers 14 residues. Variable domain in full (rest from reference TRBV7-6 and TRBJ1-3): GAGVSQSPRYKVTKRGQDVALRCDPISGHVSLYWYRQALGQGPEFLTYFNYEAQQDKSGLPNDRFSAERPEGSISTLTIQRTEQRDSAMYRCARSKGTTMHEAPFGEGSWLTVV.

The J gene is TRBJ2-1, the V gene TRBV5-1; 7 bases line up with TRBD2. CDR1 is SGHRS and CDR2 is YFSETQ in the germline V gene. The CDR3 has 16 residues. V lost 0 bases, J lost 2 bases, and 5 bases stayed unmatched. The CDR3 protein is CASSLGGGYTYNEQFF. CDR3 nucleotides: TGCGCCAGCAGCTTGGGCGGGGGTTACACCTACAATGAGCAGTTCTTC.

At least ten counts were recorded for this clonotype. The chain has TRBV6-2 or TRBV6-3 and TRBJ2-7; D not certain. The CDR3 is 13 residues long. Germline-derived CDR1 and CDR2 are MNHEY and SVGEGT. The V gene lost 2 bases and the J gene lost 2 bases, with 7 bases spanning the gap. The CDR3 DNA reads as TGTGCCAGCAGTTACGCCGGACCCTACGAGCAGTACTTC. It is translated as CASSYAGPYEQYF.

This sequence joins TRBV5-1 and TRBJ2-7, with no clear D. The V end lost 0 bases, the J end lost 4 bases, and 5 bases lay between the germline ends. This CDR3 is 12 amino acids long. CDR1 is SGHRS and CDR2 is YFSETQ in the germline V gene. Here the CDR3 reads CASSLEDYEQYF. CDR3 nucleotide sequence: TGCGCCAGCAGCTTGGAAGATTACGAGCAGTACTTC.

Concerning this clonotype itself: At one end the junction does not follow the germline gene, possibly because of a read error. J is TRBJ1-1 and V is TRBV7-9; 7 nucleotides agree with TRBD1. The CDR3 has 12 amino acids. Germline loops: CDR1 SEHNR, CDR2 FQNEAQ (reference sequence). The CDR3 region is CASSDRVGEACF. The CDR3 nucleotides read TGTGCCAGCAGCGACAGGGTCGGTGAAGCTTGCTTT. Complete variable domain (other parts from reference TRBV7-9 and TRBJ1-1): DTGVSQNPRHKITKRGQNVTFRCDPISEHNRLYWYRQTLGQGPEFLTYFQNEAQLEKSRLLSDRFSAERPKGSFSTLEIQRTEQGDSAMYLCASSDRVGEACFGQGTRLTVV.

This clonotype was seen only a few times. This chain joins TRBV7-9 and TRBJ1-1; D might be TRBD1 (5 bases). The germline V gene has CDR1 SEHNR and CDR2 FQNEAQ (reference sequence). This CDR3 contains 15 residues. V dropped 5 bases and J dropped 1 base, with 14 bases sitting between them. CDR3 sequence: CASSPSGGKNTEAFF. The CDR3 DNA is TGTGCCAGCAGCCCCTCCGGGGGGAAGAACACTGAAGCTTTCTTT.

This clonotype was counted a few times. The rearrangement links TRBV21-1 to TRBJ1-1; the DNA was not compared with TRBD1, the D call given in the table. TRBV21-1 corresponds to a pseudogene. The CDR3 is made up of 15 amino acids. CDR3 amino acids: CASSKGGHLDTEAFF. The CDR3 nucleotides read TGTGCCAGCAGCAAGGGGGGACATTTGGACACTGAAGCTTTCTTT.

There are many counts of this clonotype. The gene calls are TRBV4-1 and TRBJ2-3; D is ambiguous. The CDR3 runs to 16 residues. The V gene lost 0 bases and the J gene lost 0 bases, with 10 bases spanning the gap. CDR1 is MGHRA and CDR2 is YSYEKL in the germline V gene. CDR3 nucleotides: TGCGCCAGCAGCCAAGAGCGTGGGCCTAGCACAGATACGCAGTATTTT. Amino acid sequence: CASSQERGPSTDTQYF.

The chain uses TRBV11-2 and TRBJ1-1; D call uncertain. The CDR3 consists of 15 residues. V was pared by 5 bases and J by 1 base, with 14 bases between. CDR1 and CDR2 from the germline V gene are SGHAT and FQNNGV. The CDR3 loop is CASSTIGRTNTEAFF. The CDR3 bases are TGTGCCAGCAGCACCATCGGACGAACGAACACTGAAGCTTTCTTT.

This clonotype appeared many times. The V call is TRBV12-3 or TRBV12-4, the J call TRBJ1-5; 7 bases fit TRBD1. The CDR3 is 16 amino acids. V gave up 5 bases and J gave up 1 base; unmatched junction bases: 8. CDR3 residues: CASSTRSRGSNQPQHF. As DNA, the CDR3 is TGTGCCAGCAGTACCCGATCCAGGGGGAGCAATCAGCCCCAGCATTTT.

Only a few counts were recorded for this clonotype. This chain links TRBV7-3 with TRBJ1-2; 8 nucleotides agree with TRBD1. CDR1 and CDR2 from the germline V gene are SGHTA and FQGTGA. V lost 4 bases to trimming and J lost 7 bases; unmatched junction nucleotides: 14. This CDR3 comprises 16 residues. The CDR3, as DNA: TGTGCCAGCAGCTATGGCAGGGGGCGGCGTCTGGGTGGCTACACCTTC. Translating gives CASSYGRGRRLGGYTF.

The CDR3 DNA sequence: TGCGCCAGCAGCTTGATGAGCGGGGGGGCTTTTTACAATGAGCAGTTCTTC. It codes for CASSLMSGGAFYNEQFF. V usage is TRBV5-1 and J usage is TRBJ2-1; 10 bases are a match to TRBD2. CDR3 length equals 17 residues. Germline loops: CDR1 SGHRS, CDR2 YFSETQ. The V segment lost 1 base and the J segment 4 bases; nucleotides outside the gene matches: 8.

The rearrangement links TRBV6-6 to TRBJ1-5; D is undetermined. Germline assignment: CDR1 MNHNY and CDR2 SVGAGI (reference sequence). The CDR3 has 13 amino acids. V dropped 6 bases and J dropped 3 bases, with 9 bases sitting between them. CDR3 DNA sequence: TGTGCCAGCAGCGACGGAGTCAATCAGCCCCAGCATTTT. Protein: CASSDGVNQPQHF.

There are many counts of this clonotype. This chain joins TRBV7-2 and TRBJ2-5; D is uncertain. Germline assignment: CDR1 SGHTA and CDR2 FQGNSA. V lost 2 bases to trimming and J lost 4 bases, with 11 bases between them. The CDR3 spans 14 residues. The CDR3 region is CASSLRAGRETQYF. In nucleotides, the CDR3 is TGTGCCAGCAGCTTACGCGCTGGCAGAGAGACCCAGTACTTC.

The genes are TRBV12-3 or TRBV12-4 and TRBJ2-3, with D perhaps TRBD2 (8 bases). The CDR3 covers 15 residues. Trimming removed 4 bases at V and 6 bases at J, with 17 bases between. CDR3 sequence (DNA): TGTGCCAGCAGTTCCCGGGGGGGGACAGCCGATACGCAGTATTTT. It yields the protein CASSSRGGTADTQYF.

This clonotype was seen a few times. For the CDR3, the DNA is TGCGCCAGCAGCTTTAGGCTGGCCACCGGGGAGCTGTTTTTT. The encoded protein is CASSFRLATGELFF. V gene TRBV5-1 combines with J gene TRBJ2-2; D is ambiguous. CDR3 length: 14 residues. In germline, CDR1 is SGHRS, CDR2 YFSETQ. The V gene lost 2 bases and the J gene lost 4 bases, with 9 bases spanning the gap.

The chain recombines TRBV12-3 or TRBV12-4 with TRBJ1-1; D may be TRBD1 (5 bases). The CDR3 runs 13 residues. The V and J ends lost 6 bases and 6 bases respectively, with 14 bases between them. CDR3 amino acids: CASSPGGAAEAFF. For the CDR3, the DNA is TGTGCCAGCAGCCCTGGAGGGGCGGCTGAAGCTTTCTTT.

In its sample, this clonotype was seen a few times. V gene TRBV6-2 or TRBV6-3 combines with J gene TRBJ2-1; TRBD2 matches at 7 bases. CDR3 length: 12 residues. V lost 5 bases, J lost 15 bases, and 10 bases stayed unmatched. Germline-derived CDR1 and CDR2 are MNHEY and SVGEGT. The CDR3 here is CASSTRLALPFF. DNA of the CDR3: TGTGCCAGCAGTACCCGACTAGCTTTGCCGTTCTTC.